The rows below give T cell receptor beta chains drawn from one sample of a study of blood T cell repertoires in COVID-19. TCRdb keeps only in-frame clones here, not all; method: immunoSEQ multiplex PCR. The sample has about 31,000 clones; approximately 85% are singletons. Sequencing input: peripheral blood. The receptors derive from a man in his 60s with COVID-19, enrolled during active disease. Both conserved end residues are part of each CDR3. The D gene is left open where the match is weak. The size of a clone is reported for some rows only, either as once, few or many, or as a class for expanded clones.

>TRBJ2-3|NA|TRBD1|TRBV7-9
CASSSDRGPTDTQYF
TGTGCCAGCAGCTCAGACAGGGGCCCCACAGATACGCAGTATTTT
>TRBJ2-7|NA|TRBD1|TRBV30
CAWSAGTGEYEQYF
TGTGCCTGGAGTGCCGGGACAGGGGAGTACGAGCAGTACTTC
>TRBJ2-3|few|TRBD1|TRBV29-1
CSVEDRADPYF
TGCAGCGTTGAGGACAGGGCGGATCCGTATTTT
>TRBJ2-5|NA|NA|TRBV7-2
CASSLGGVLQETQYF
TGTGCCAGCAGCTTAGGGGGGGTGCTACAAGAGACCCAGTACTTC
>TRBJ1-1|NA|NA|TRBV6-4
CASSESGGALYAFF
TGTGCCAGCAGCGAAAGTGGGGGGGCGCTCTATGCTTTCTTT
>TRBJ2-1|once|TRBD2|TRBV18
CASSPTRGGSDEQFF
TGTGCCAGCTCACCAACCCGCGGGGGGAGCGATGAGCAGTTCTTC
>TRBJ2-2|NA|TRBD1|TRBV9
CASSGSGQSPSTGELFF
TGTGCCAGCAGCGGCTCGGGACAGTCGCCGAGCACCGGGGAGCTGTTTTTT
>TRBJ2-1|NA|TRBD2|TRBV19
CASSILGLAGVYNEQFF
TGTGCCAGTAGTATACTAGGACTAGCGGGAGTATACAATGAGCAGTTCTTC
>TRBJ2-3|NA|NA|TRBV11-2
CASSLRASTDTQYF
TGTGCCAGCAGCTTACGCGCTAGCACAGATACGCAGTATTTT
>TRBJ1-2|NA|NA|TRBV19
CASSPQDSGYGYTF
TGTGCCAGTAGTCCTCAGGACTCGGGTTATGGCTACACCTTC
>TRBJ1-5|NA|NA|TRBV1
CTSSQDRDRGAQPQHF
TGCACCAGCAGCCAAGACCGGGACAGGGGCGCTCAGCCCCAGCATTTT
>TRBJ1-3|NA|TRBD1|TRBV9
CASSPRDRSSGNTIYF
TGTGCCAGCAGCCCACGGGACAGGTCCTCTGGAAACACCATATATTTT
>TRBJ2-1|NA|TRBD1|TRBV28
CAIRPAGTAYNEQFF
TGTGCCATCCGCCCTGCCGGGACAGCCTACAATGAGCAGTTCTTC
>TRBJ2-1|NA|TRBD2|TRBV14
CASSQAGGLNEQFF
TGTGCCAGCAGCCAAGCGGGAGGGCTCAATGAGCAGTTCTTC
>TRBJ1-2|NA|NA|TRBV28
CASKSGYPGYTF
TGTGCCAGCAAATCAGGGTATCCCGGCTACACCTTC
>TRBJ2-4|NA|NA|TRBV28
CASSPDRAKNIQYF
TGTGCCAGCAGTCCCGACAGGGCCAAAAACATTCAGTACTTC
>TRBJ1-4|NA|NA|TRBV7-2
CASSLVVDREKLFF
TGTGCCAGCAGCTTAGTAGTCGACAGGGAAAAACTGTTTTTT
>TRBJ1-1|NA|NA|TRBV18
CASSPTPNTEAFF
TGTGCCAGCTCACCGACACCTAACACTGAAGCTTTCTTT
>TRBJ2-5|few|TRBD2|TRBV3-1/TRBV3-2
CASSQDETSDQETQYF
TGTGCCAGCAGCCAAGATGAAACTAGCGACCAAGAGACCCAGTACTTC
>TRBJ2-7|NA|NA|TRBV6-1
CASSEDVPSYEQYF
TGTGCCAGCAGTGAAGATGTTCCTTCCTACGAGCAGTACTTC
>TRBJ2-2|NA|NA|TRBV2
CASSGSRNTGELFF
TGTGCCAGCAGTGGTTCCCGGAACACCGGGGAGCTGTTTTTT
>TRBJ1-1|few|TRBD1|TRBV4-3
CASSQDLDRGWTEAFF
TGCGCCAGCAGCCAAGATCTGGACAGGGGGTGGACTGAAGCTTTCTTT
>TRBJ2-5|NA|NA|TRBV7-2
CASSSYQETQYF
TGTGCCAGCAGCTCGTACCAAGAGACCCAGTACTTC
>TRBJ2-7|NA|TRBD1|TRBV3-1/TRBV3-2
CASSQGLFRTGANLAYEQYF
TGTGCCAGCAGCCAAGGACTATTTCGGACAGGGGCAAATCTTGCCTACGAGCAGTACTTC
>TRBJ2-1|NA|NA|TRBV19
CASSGRSYNEQFF
TGTGCCAGTAGTGGTCGGTCCTACAATGAGCAGTTCTTC
>TRBJ2-1|NA|TRBD2|TRBV7-8
CASSLSGRALEFF
TGTGCCAGCAGTCTTAGCGGGAGGGCACTTGAGTTCTTC
>TRBJ2-7|once|TRBD1|TRBV7-9
CASSSEVGQGLEQYF
TGTGCCAGCAGCTCAGAGGTCGGACAGGGCCTCGAGCAGTACTTC
>TRBJ1-3|NA|NA|TRBV7-9
CASSFSSGTPSSGNTIYF
TGTGCCAGCAGCTTTTCGTCCGGGACACCCAGCTCTGGAAACACCATATATTTT
>TRBJ2-3|NA|TRBD1|TRBV3-1/TRBV3-2
CASSLQGETGTDTQYF
TGTGCCAGCAGCCTGCAGGGGGAGACGGGCACAGATACGCAGTATTTT
>TRBJ2-2|NA|NA|TRBV21-1
CASSNWIAAARDRERNTGELFF
TGTGCCAGCAGCAACTGGATTGCGGCGGCCCGGGACAGGGAAAGGAACACCGGGGAGCTGTTTTTT
>TRBJ2-7|NA|TRBD2|TRBV28
CASSFDLAVSYEQYF
TGTGCCAGCAGTTTCGACCTAGCGGTCTCCTACGAGCAGTACTTC
>TRBJ2-6|once|NA|TRBV15
CATSKTGAGANVLTF
TGTGCCACCAGCAAAACAGGTGCTGGGGCCAACGTCCTGACTTTC
>TRBJ1-2|NA|NA|TRBV4-2
CASSQDNHPGYGYTF
TGTGCCAGCAGCCAAGATAACCACCCCGGCTATGGCTACACCTTC
>TRBJ1-5|NA|TRBD1|TRBV19
CASSKGQGAANQPQHF
TGTGCCAGTAGTAAAGGACAGGGGGCCGCGAATCAGCCCCAGCATTTT
>TRBJ2-3|once|NA|TRBV30
CAWSDSGQADTQYF
TGTGCCTGGAGTGATTCTGGCCAGGCGGATACGCAGTATTTT
>TRBJ1-1|NA|NA|TRBV28
CASSLQGANTEAFF
TGTGCCAGCAGTCTACAGGGCGCGAACACTGAAGCTTTCTTT
>TRBJ2-7|NA|TRBD2|TRBV3-1/TRBV3-2
CASSQFGTGGPYEQYF
TGTGCCAGCAGCCAATTCGGAACGGGAGGGCCCTACGAGCAGTACTTC
>TRBJ1-6|medium-sized|TRBD1|TRBV6-1
CASSEGLRQGLSPLHF
TGTGCCAGCAGTGAAGGGTTGAGACAGGGGCTATCACCCCTCCACTTT
>TRBJ2-7|NA|TRBD2|TRBV5-1
CASSLGLAGVYEQYF
TGCGCCAGCAGCTTGGGGCTAGCGGGAGTATACGAGCAGTACTTC
>TRBJ1-5|few|TRBD1|TRBV12-5
CASGRSGGLGNQPQHF
TGTGCTAGTGGACGATCAGGGGGCCTCGGCAATCAGCCCCAGCATTTT
>TRBJ2-1|NA|TRBD2|TRBV4-3
CASSHGLAGYNEQFF
TGCGCCAGCAGCCACGGCCTAGCGGGGTACAATGAGCAGTTCTTC
>TRBJ2-3|NA|TRBD1|TRBV10-3
CAQWDRDITDTQYF
TGTGCCCAATGGGACAGAGACATCACAGATACGCAGTATTTT
>TRBJ2-7|NA|TRBD1|TRBV10-1
CASSGGTGVTYEQYF
TGCGCCAGCAGCGGAGGGACAGGGGTTACCTACGAGCAGTACTTC
>TRBJ2-1|NA|TRBD2|TRBV5-1
CASSILAGPGNEQFF
TGCGCCAGCAGCATACTAGCGGGGCCAGGAAATGAGCAGTTCTTC
>TRBJ1-6|NA|TRBD1|TRBV9
CASSLRTGDFSPLHF
TGTGCCAGCAGCTTAAGGACAGGGGATTTTTCACCCCTCCACTTT
>TRBJ2-1|NA|TRBD2|TRBV4-2
CASSSQTSDEQFF
TGTGCCAGCAGTTCACAAACTAGCGATGAGCAGTTCTTC
>TRBJ2-3|NA|NA|TRBV19
CASSQSTDTQYF
TGTGCCAGTAGTCAAAGCACAGATACGCAGTATTTT
>TRBJ2-7|NA|TRBD2|TRBV18
CASSPRTSHEQYF
TGTGCCAGCTCACCACGGACTAGCCACGAGCAGTACTTC
>TRBJ2-7|NA|NA|TRBV6-5
CASSPGPGVWGEQYF
TGTGCCAGCAGTCCCGGGCCAGGGGTTTGGGGCGAGCAGTACTTC
>TRBJ1-3|NA|NA|TRBV30
CAWSVVTGGNTIYF
TGTGCCTGGAGTGTCGTCACGGGAGGAAACACCATATATTTT
>TRBJ2-2|NA|TRBD1|TRBV9
CASSSTGVRTGELFF
TGTGCCAGCAGCTCGACAGGGGTACGGACCGGGGAGCTGTTTTTT
>TRBJ1-1|NA|TRBD1|TRBV3-1/TRBV3-2
CASSQGDRGTEAFF
TGTGCCAGCAGCCAAGGGGACAGGGGGACTGAAGCTTTCTTT
>TRBJ2-6|NA|NA|TRBV27
CASSSRGGGSGANVLTF
TGTGCCAGCAGTTCCCGCGGGGGCGGGTCTGGGGCCAACGTCCTGACTTTC
>TRBJ1-2|NA|NA|TRBV30
CAWTLRTDHNGYTF
TGTGCCTGGACCCTTCGGACAGATCACAATGGCTACACCTTC
>TRBJ2-7|once|TRBD2|TRBV7-2
CASSLVLGRVEQYF
TGTGCCAGCAGCTTAGTCCTGGGGAGGGTCGAGCAGTACTTC